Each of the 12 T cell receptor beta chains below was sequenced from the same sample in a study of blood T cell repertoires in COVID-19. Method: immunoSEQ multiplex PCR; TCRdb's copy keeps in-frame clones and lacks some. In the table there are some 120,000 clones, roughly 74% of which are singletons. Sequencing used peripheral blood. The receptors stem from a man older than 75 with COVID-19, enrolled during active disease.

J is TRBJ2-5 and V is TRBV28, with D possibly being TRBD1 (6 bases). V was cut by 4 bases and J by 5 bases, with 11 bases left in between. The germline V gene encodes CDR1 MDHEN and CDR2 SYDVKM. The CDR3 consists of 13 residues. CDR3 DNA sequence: TGTGCCAGCAGTTCCCAGGGGTGGGAGACCCAGTACTTC. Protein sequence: CASSSQGWETQYF.

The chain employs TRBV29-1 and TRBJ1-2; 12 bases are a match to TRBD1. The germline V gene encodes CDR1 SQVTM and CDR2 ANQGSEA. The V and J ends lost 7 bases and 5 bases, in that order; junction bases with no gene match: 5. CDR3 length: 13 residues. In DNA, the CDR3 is TGCAGCGCCCAGGGACAGGGGGCGTATGGCTACACCTTC. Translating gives CSAQGQGAYGYTF.

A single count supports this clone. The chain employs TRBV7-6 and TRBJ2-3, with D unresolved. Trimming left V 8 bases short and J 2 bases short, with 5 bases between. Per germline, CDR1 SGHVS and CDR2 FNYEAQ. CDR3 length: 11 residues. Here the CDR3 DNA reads TGTGCCAGCTATGTCACAGATACGCAGTATTTT. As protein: CASYVTDTQYF.

The DNA of the CDR3 is TGTGCCAGCAGCACCGGGACTAGCGGGAGGGCCGAGCAGTACTTC. Its protein is CASSTGTSGRAEQYF. The V call is TRBV3-1 (or the pseudogene TRBV3-2), the J call TRBJ2-7; 16 nucleotides line up with TRBD2. Germline CDR1 and CDR2: LGHDT and YNNKEL (reference sequence). The V segment lost 5 bases and the J segment 6 bases; nucleotides outside the gene matches: 4. The CDR3 runs to 15 residues.

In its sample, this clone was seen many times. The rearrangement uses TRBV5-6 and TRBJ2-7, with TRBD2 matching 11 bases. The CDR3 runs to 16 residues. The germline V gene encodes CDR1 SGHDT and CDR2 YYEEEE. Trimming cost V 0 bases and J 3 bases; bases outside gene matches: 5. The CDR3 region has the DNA TGTGCCAGCAGCTTGGAGACTAGCGGGGTTCACTACGAGCAGTACTTC. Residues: CASSLETSGVHYEQYF.

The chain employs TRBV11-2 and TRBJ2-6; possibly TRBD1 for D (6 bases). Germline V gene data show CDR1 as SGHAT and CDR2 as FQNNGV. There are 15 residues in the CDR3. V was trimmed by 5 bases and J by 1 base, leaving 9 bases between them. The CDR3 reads CASSRQVSGANVLTF. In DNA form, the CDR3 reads TGTGCCAGCAGCCGACAGGTTTCTGGGGCCAACGTCCTGACTTTC.

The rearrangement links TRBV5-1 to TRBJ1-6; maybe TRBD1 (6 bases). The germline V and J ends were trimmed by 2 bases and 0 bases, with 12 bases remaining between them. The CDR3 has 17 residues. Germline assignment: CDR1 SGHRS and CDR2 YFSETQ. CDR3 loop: CASSLTTGSSYNSPLHF. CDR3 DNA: TGCGCCAGCAGCTTAACAACAGGGAGCTCCTATAATTCACCCCTCCACTTT.

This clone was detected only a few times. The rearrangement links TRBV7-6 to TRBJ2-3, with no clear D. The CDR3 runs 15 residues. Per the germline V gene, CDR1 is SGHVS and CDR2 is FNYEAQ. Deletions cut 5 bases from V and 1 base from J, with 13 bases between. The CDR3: CASSVRSSGTDTQYF. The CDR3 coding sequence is TGTGCCAGCAGCGTCAGGTCCTCTGGCACAGATACGCAGTATTTT.

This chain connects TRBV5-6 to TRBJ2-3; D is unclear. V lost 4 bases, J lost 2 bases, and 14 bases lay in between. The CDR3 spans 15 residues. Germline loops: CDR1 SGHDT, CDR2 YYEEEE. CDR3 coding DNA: TGTGCCAGCAGCCCCAGGCCCAAACCCACAGATACGCAGTATTTT. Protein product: CASSPRPKPTDTQYF.

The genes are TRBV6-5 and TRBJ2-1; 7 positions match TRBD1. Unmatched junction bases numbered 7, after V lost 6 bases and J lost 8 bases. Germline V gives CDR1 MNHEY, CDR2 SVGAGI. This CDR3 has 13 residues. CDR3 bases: TGTGCCAGCAGGAGACAGGGATTCGATGAGCAGTTCTTC. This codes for CASRRQGFDEQFF.

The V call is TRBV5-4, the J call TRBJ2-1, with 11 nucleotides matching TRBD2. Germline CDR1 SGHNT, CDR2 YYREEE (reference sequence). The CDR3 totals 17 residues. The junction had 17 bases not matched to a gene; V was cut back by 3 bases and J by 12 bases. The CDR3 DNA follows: TGTGCCAGCAGCTCGGTGACGAGACTAGCGGGAAGGGGACGGCAGTTCTTC. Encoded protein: CASSSVTRLAGRGRQFF.

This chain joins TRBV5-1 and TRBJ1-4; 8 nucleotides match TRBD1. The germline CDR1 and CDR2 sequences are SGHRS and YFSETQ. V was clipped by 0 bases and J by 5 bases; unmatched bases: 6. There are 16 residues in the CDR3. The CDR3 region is CASSLGQGLGNEKLFF. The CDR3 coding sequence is TGCGCCAGCAGCTTGGGACAGGGGCTCGGGAATGAAAAACTGTTTTTT.